This T cell receptor (beta chain) was retrieved from a study of blood T cell repertoires in COVID-19. Overall study: Sources were T cells, B-cell-depleted T cells, or PBMCs; the material itself was cDNA or gDNA.

The germline V gene has CDR1 GTSNPN and CDR2 SVGIG (reference sequence). With 0 bases removed from V and 10 bases from J, the gap between germline ends came to 7 bases. This CDR3 contains 12 residues. In the authors' workflow: The authors estimated nucleated cell counts from reference gene primer amplification. Clones were sequenced by immunoSEQ multiplex PCR, and TCRdb holds only the in-frame ones, with some missing. V and J calls and clone size follow that table, whereas D and trimming were derived from the DNA. The sample includes approximately 100,000 clones, about 79% of them seen just once. What was sequenced was peripheral blood. The TCR sequence derives from a man in his sixties with acute or convalescent COVID-19. The chain joins TRBV30 to TRBJ1-6; no clear D gene. CDR3 DNA sequence: TGTGCCTGGAGTGTCCCGCGGTCACCCCTCCACTTT. Amino acids: CAWSVPRSPLHF.